The clone carrying this T cell receptor (beta chain) has just a few counts. This sample was included in a study of T cells in Graves' hyperthyroidism and ophthalmopathy. RNA transcripts yielded amplified TCR beta CDR3 regions. HTBI primers were employed in a first-round RT-PCR of the TCR CDR3. A single record per CDR3 protein comes from TCRdb applying MiXCR to the multiplex PCR reads. The sample holds more than 500,000 distinct CDR3 sequences, 15% to 20% seen once. Germline V gene sequence: CDR1 MNHEY, CDR2 SMNVEV (reference sequence). This CDR3 region has 14 residues. The V and J ends lost 2 bases and 5 bases respectively, with 13 bases between them. Diagnostic decisions used clinical symptoms, serum thyroxine and TRAb, thyroid ultrasound and orbital computed tomography. PBMCs were obtained from 10 ml fresh peripheral blood.

Sequencing used blood. This receptor was obtained from a woman aged 25 to 45 with Graves' hyperthyroidism. The genes are TRBV27 and TRBJ2-7, with D possibly matching TRBD2 (6 bases). The CDR3 coding sequence is TGTGCCAGCAGTTTAACGGGAGCGAGGGACGAGCAGTACTTC. This encodes CASSLTGARDEQYF.